These 30 T cell receptor beta chains came from one sample sequenced in a study of control samples from healthy donors and cancer patients. Data came from immunoSEQ multiplex PCR; TCRdb stores just in-frame clones and leaves some out. The profile covers 150,000 to 200,000 clones, with approximately 92% appearing a single time and 1.1% to 1.5% taken by the ten largest. Sequencing was performed on blood. These receptor sequences come from a man aged 30 to 45 in good health.

This chain links TRBV7-9 with TRBJ2-7, with D uncertain. V lost 4 bases and J 8 bases, leaving 21 bases between the germline ends. CDR3 size: 15 residues. Looked up from germline, CDR1 is SEHNR and CDR2 is FQNEAQ (reference sequence). CDR3 residues: CASSSSGFPEYKQYF. CDR3 nucleotide sequence: TGTGCCAGCAGCTCTTCAGGATTTCCCGAATACAAGCAGTACTTC.

The V gene is TRBV5-4, the J gene TRBJ2-1, with a weak D call TRBD1 (8 bases). Trimming stripped 3 bases from V and 7 bases from J, with 17 bases between. Germline CDR1 and CDR2: SGHNT and YYREEE (reference sequence). The CDR3 extends over 15 amino acids. DNA for the CDR3: TGTGCCAGCAGCTCCGGACAGGGAGGGTGGAATGAGCAGTTCTTC. Translating gives CASSSGQGGWNEQFF.

This chain joins TRBV9 and TRBJ2-5; D may correspond to TRBD1 or TRBD2 (5 bases each). Germline CDR1 SGDLS, CDR2 YYNGEE. This CDR3 region has 14 residues. V gave up 0 bases and J gave up 4 bases, with 10 bases separating them. The CDR3 DNA reads TGTGCCAGCAGCGTAGTAGGGACCCCAGAGACCCAGTACTTC. Amino acids: CASSVVGTPETQYF.

Note on this clone: Other DNA sequences of this sample code for an identical CDR3. This rearrangement joins TRBV5-1 to TRBJ2-2; D may match TRBD1 or TRBD2 (6 bases each). Germline V gene data show CDR1 as SGHRS and CDR2 as YFSETQ. Trimming left V 4 bases short and J 5 bases short, with 18 bases between. This CDR3 is built from 16 residues. DNA for the CDR3: TGCGCCAGCAGCCTGGCGGGGTTAGGGGGGACCGGGGAGCTGTTTTTT. This codes for CASSLAGLGGTGELFF.

The rearrangement uses TRBV11-2 and TRBJ2-1; perhaps TRBD2 as D (6 bases). Looked up from germline, CDR1 is SGHAT and CDR2 is FQNNGV. This CDR3 is 16 amino acids long. V was clipped by 1 base and J by 2 bases, with 12 bases between them. The CDR3 DNA is TGTGCCAGCAGCTTAGGGCGGGATTCGGCCTACAATGAGCAGTTCTTC. Translation gives CASSLGRDSAYNEQFF.

The chain has TRBV4-1 and TRBJ1-6; TRBD1 is a possible D gene (6 bases). There are 15 residues in the CDR3. CDR1 and CDR2 (germline): MGHRA, YSYEKL. Between the trimmed V and J ends, which lost 2 bases and 10 bases, there was a span of 15 bases. CDR3 protein: CASSQPDRPESPLHF. In nucleotides, the CDR3 is TGCGCCAGCAGCCAACCTGACAGGCCAGAATCACCCCTCCACTTT.

The rearrangement uses TRBV10-1 and TRBJ2-3; no firm D call. CDR3 length: 13 amino acids. CDR1 and CDR2 (germline): WNHNN, SYGVQD (reference sequence). Trimming stripped 1 base from V and 2 bases from J, with 4 bases between. The CDR3 sequence is CASSELPTDTQYF. As DNA, the CDR3 is TGCGCCAGCAGTGAGTTGCCCACAGATACGCAGTATTTT.

The chain carries TRBV18 and TRBJ1-2; no firm D call. Germline CDR1 and CDR2: KGHSH and LQKENI. The CDR3 sequence is 13 residues long. V was pared by 3 bases and J by 4 bases, with 9 bases between. In nucleotides, the CDR3 is TGTGCCAGCTCACCGGAGGGCGCCTATGGCTACACCTTC. It is translated as CASSPEGAYGYTF. Complete variable domain (other parts from reference TRBV18 and TRBJ1-2): NAGVMQNPRHLVRRRGQEARLRCSPMKGHSHVYWYRQLPEEGLKFMVYLQKENIIDESGMPKERFSAEFPKEGPSILRIQQVVRGDSAAYFCASSPEGAYGYTFGSGTRLTVV.

The J gene is TRBJ2-5, the V gene TRBV28; possibly TRBD1 for D (6 bases). Trimming took 9 bases from V and 0 from J, leaving 14 bases between them. The CDR3 totals 14 residues. Looked up from germline, CDR1 is MDHEN and CDR2 is SYDVKM. The CDR3 here is CASTGTKYQETQYF. The CDR3 DNA reads TGTGCCAGTACCGGGACAAAGTACCAAGAGACCCAGTACTTC.

The chain has TRBV19 and TRBJ1-4; the D gene is possibly TRBD1 (5 bases). CDR1 is LNHDA and CDR2 is SQIVND in the germline V gene (reference sequence). The V end was cut by 1 base, the J end by 0 bases, with 12 bases between. The CDR3 consists of 17 residues. The CDR3 spells CASSIGDVLATNEKLFF. Here the CDR3 DNA reads TGTGCCAGTAGTATAGGGGACGTTTTGGCAACTAATGAAAAACTGTTTTTT.

The chain carries TRBV12-3 or TRBV12-4 and TRBJ2-7, with D perhaps assigned TRBD1 or TRBD2 (5 bases each). V lost 6 bases and J lost 5, with 14 bases in between. This CDR3 is built from 13 residues. CDR3 protein: CASSTGAVHEQYF. For the CDR3, the DNA is TGTGCCAGCAGCACCGGGGCAGTCCACGAGCAGTACTTC.

The chain uses TRBV18 and TRBJ1-1, with TRBD1 identical over 7 bases. The germline V gene encodes CDR1 KGHSH and CDR2 LQKENI. The CDR3 loop spans 16 amino acids. V lost 1 base to trimming and J lost 0 bases; unmatched junction nucleotides: 5. The CDR3 region has the DNA TGTGCCAGCTCACCACGGCAGGGGGGCATGAACACTGAAGCTTTCTTT. Its translation: CASSPRQGGMNTEAFF.

The genes are TRBV28 and TRBJ1-2, with D unresolved. The germline V gene encodes CDR1 MDHEN and CDR2 SYDVKM. V lost 2 bases and J lost 4, with 5 bases in between. The CDR3 sequence is 12 residues long. The CDR3 DNA follows: TGTGCCAGCAGTTTAGATAGCTATGGCTACACCTTC. Amino acid sequence: CASSLDSYGYTF.

Comment on this clone: The junction departs from germline at one end; a sequencing error may be responsible. V gene TRBV15 combines with J gene TRBJ1-2, with TRBD1 as a possible D gene (5 bases). Germline CDR1 LNHNV, CDR2 YYDKDF (reference sequence). The CDR3 runs 14 residues. The CDR3 DNA is TGTGCCACCAGTAGAGAGAAGGGGCCCTATGGCTACACCTTC. Translated: CATSREKGPYGYTF.

The CDR3 DNA follows: TGTGCCAGCAGCTTAAATACGTACGAGCAGTACTTC. It encodes CASSLNTYEQYF. The rearrangement uses TRBV7-2 and TRBJ2-7; D not resolved. V lost 2 bases and J 4 bases, leaving 6 bases between the germline ends. This CDR3 is built from 12 residues. Germline V CDR1 and CDR2: SGHTA, FQGNSA.

V gene TRBV5-5 combines with J gene TRBJ2-1; D unresolved. This CDR3 spans 13 amino acids. Trimming stripped 2 bases from V and 11 bases from J, with 14 bases between. Germline V gene data show CDR1 as SGHKS and CDR2 as YYEKEE (reference sequence). CDR3 protein: CASSFIRGNQQFF. In nucleotides, the CDR3 is TGTGCCAGCAGCTTCATCCGCGGTAATCAGCAGTTCTTC.

The V gene is TRBV7-8, the J gene TRBJ1-2; unclear D gene. CDR3 length: 13 amino acids. The V gene's germline CDR1 is SGHVS and CDR2 FQNEAQ. Trimming left V 3 bases short and J 7 bases short, with 12 bases between. The CDR3 sequence: CASSFPLSGGYTF. CDR3 coding DNA: TGTGCCAGCAGCTTCCCCTTGAGTGGTGGCTACACCTTC.

The chain carries TRBV19 and TRBJ1-5; no definite D call. Trimming cost V 3 bases and J 1 base, with 7 bases left between them. The CDR3 sequence is 14 residues long. Per the germline V gene, CDR1 is LNHDA and CDR2 is SQIVND (reference sequence). The CDR3 sequence: CASSMGGSNQPQHF. CDR3 sequence (DNA): TGTGCCAGTAGTATGGGCGGAAGCAATCAGCCCCAGCATTTT.

The chain recombines TRBV28 with TRBJ2-3, with 8 positions matching TRBD1. The CDR3 covers 14 residues. The V gene's germline CDR1 is MDHEN and CDR2 SYDVKM. With 6 bases clipped from V and 4 bases from J, the junction kept 6 bases outside the gene matches. CDR3 sequence (DNA): TGTGCCAGCAGCCCGCCGGGACAGGCAGATACGCAGTATTTT. It is translated as CASSPPGQADTQYF.

CDR3 loop: CAISGVGGSDTEAFF. CDR3 sequence (DNA): TGTGCCATCAGTGGGGTAGGGGGCTCCGACACTGAAGCTTTCTTT. The chain recombines TRBV10-3 with TRBJ1-1; 7 nucleotides agree with TRBD1. The CDR3 totals 15 residues. J gave up 3 bases and V 4 bases, and 8 bases lay outside the gene matches. Germline CDR1 is ENHRY and CDR2 is SYGVKD.

In this sample, this clone turned up a few times. Other nucleotide sequences from this sample produce the same CDR3. The chain combines TRBV2 with TRBJ1-5; D may be TRBD1 (6 bases). The CDR3 consists of 14 residues. Germline lookup yields CDR1 SNHLY and CDR2 FYNNEI. V lost 3 bases and J 1 base, leaving 7 bases between the germline ends. CDR3 DNA sequence: TGTGCCAGCAGTGAGAGGGGGAGCAATCAGCCCCAGCATTTT. The encoded protein is CASSERGSNQPQHF.

J is TRBJ2-5 and V is TRBV5-1, with 8 bases aligning to TRBD2. The CDR3 is 15 residues long. The J segment lost 4 bases and the V segment lost 2 bases, leaving 7 bases of the junction unmatched. CDR1 is SGHRS and CDR2 is YFSETQ in the germline V gene. In DNA form, the CDR3 reads TGCGCCAGCAGCTTCGGGGGGGCCGGGCGAGAGACCCAGTACTTC. It yields the protein CASSFGGAGRETQYF.

The chain combines TRBV7-2 with TRBJ2-2; 7 bases match TRBD2. This CDR3 has 15 residues. Germline values: CDR1 SGHTA, CDR2 FQGNSA. The trim removed 5 bases at V and 1 base at J, leaving 4 bases unmatched. In nucleotides, the CDR3 is TGTGCCAGCAGCCCGAGCGGGGTGAACACCGGGGAGCTGTTTTTT. Translated, it gives CASSPSGVNTGELFF.

CDR3 protein: CASSPPDRSYGYTF. The CDR3 DNA follows: TGTGCCAGCTCACCACCCGACAGGAGCTATGGCTACACCTTC. The V and J genes are TRBV18 and TRBJ1-2; tentatively, D is TRBD1 (6 bases). Germline V CDR1 and CDR2: KGHSH, LQKENI. This CDR3 is built from 14 residues. V lost 0 bases to trimming and J lost 4 bases, with 9 bases between them.

V gene TRBV7-2 combines with J gene TRBJ1-5; weak D call: TRBD1 (5 bases). CDR1 is SGHTA and CDR2 is FQGNSA in the germline V gene. Deletions cut 3 bases from V and 5 bases from J, with 14 bases between. This CDR3 spans 15 amino acids. CDR3 in amino acids: CASSFGQGRYQPQHF. The CDR3 bases are TGTGCCAGCAGCTTCGGGCAGGGAAGGTATCAGCCCCAGCATTTT.

The gene calls are TRBV12-3 or TRBV12-4 and TRBJ2-1; D is undetermined. Trimming removed 3 bases from V and 7 bases from J, with 10 bases in between. The CDR3 runs 13 residues. CDR3 sequence: CASSLAGSNEQFF. Written as DNA, the CDR3 is TGTGCCAGCAGTTTGGCTGGCTCGAATGAGCAGTTCTTC.

This clone has just a few counts. DNA for the CDR3: TGTGCCAGCAGCCAACCGGGACAGGGGGTAAGGGGGGCCAACGTCCTGACTTTC. It codes for CASSQPGQGVRGANVLTF. This sequence joins TRBV6-2 or TRBV6-3 and TRBJ2-6; TRBD1 matches at 11 bases. This CDR3 has 18 amino acids. V dropped 6 bases and J dropped 4; count of bases not matched to a gene: 11. The germline gives CDR1 MNHEY, CDR2 SVGEGT.

The chain is built from TRBV5-1 and TRBJ2-5; the match to TRBD2 covers 15 bases. Germline V gives CDR1 SGHRS, CDR2 YFSETQ. This CDR3 contains 16 residues. The ends lost 4 bases at V and 2 bases at J; junction bases unmatched: 3. CDR3 amino acids: CASSGGLAGGQETQYF. CDR3 DNA sequence: TGCGCCAGCAGCGGCGGACTAGCGGGGGGGCAAGAGACCCAGTACTTC.

This clone was seen just once. Here the CDR3 reads CASSLASGRSYEQYF. The CDR3 DNA follows: TGTGCCAGCAGTTTGGCAAGCGGGAGGTCCTACGAGCAGTACTTC. This sequence joins TRBV27 and TRBJ2-7; 9 nucleotides align to TRBD2. V shed 3 bases, J shed 1 base, and the junction held 4 bases outside the gene matches. This CDR3 is 15 amino acids long. The germline gives CDR1 MNHEY, CDR2 SMNVEV (reference sequence).

The chain links TRBV30 to TRBJ1-1; 7 positions match TRBD1. The CDR3 is 12 amino acids. With 5 bases clipped from V and 2 bases from J, the junction kept 2 bases outside the gene matches. Germline lookup yields CDR1 GTSNPN and CDR2 SVGIG (reference sequence). CDR3 region: CAWGTVNTEAFF. The DNA of the CDR3 is TGTGCCTGGGGGACAGTAAACACTGAAGCTTTCTTT.